This record looks at one TCR beta chain sequence and its context. Antigen unknown. The sample originates from a study of T cell responses to AZD1222 COVID-19 vaccine. In the study overall: Samples with a second dose at about 4 or about 12 weeks were pooled together.

Findings and caveats of the study: The donor cohort was predominantly white British with a female majority, and clonal diversity may have been underestimated. Sampled repertoires all dated from after the peak T cell response.

TCRdb keeps only in-frame clones here, not all; method: immunoSEQ multiplex PCR. The table includes some 200,000 clones, roughly 93% detected once. The germline V gene has CDR1 MDHEN and CDR2 SYDVKM. Trimming took off 1 base at V and 3 bases at J, with 9 bases between the two ends. The CDR3 has 14 residues. The TCR comes from an adult in good health. This sequence joins TRBV28 and TRBJ2-5; D may be TRBD2 (6 bases). The material was peripheral blood, obtained on day 0 of AZD1222 vaccination. In DNA, the CDR3 is TGTGCCAGCAGTTTATCTTGGGGGGAAGAGACCCAGTACTTC. Translating it yields CASSLSWGEETQYF.